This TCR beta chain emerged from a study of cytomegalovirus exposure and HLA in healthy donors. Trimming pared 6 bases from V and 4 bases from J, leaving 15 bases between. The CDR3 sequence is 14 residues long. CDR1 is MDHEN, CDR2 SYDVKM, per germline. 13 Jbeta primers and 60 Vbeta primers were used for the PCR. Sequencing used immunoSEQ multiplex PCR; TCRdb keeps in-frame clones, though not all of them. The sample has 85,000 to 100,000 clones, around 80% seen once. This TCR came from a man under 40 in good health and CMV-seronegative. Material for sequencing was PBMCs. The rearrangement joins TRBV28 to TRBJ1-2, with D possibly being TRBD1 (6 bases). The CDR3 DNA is TGTGCCAGCAGCCTCGGGACAAACGTCTATGGCTACACCTTC. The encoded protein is CASSLGTNVYGYTF.